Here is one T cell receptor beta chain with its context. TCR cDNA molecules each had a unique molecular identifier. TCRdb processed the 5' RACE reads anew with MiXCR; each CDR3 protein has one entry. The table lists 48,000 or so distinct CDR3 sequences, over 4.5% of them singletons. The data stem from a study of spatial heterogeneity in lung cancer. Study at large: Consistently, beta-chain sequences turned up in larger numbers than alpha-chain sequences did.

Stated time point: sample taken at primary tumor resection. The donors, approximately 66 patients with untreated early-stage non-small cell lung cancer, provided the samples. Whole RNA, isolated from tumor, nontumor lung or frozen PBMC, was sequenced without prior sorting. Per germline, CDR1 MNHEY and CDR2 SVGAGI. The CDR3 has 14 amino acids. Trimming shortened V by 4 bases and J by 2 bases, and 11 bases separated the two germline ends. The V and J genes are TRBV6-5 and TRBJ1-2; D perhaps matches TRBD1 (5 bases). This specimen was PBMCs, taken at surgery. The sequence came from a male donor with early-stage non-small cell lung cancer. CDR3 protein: CASSLGASNYGYTF. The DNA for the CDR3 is TGTGCCAGCAGTTTAGGGGCGTCAAACTATGGCTACACCTTC.